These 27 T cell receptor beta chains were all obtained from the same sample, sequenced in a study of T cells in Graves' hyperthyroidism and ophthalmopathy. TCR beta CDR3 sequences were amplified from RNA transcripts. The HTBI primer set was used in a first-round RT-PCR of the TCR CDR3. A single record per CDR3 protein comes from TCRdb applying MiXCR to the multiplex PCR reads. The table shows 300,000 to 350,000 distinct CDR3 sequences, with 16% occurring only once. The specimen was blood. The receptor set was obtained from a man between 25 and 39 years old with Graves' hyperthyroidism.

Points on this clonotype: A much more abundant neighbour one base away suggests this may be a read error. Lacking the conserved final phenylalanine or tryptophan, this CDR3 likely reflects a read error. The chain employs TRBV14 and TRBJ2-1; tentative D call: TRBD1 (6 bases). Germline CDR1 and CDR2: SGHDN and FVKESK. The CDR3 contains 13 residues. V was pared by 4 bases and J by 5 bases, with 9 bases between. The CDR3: CASSRGGDNEQFL. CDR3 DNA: TGTGCCAGCAGCCGAGGGGGAGACAATGAGCAGTTCCTC.

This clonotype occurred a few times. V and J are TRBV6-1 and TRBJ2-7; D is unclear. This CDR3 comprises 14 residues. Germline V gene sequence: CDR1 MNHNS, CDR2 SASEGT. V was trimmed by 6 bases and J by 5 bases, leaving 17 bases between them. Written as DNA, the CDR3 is TGTGCCAGCAGCCTCAATTGGGAACTCGACGAGCAGTACTTC. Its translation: CASSLNWELDEQYF.

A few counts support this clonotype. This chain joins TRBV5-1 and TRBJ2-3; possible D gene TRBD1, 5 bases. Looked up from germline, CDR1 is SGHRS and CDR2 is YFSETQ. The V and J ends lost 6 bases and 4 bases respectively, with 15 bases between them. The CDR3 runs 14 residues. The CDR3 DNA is TGCGCCAGCAAATACATGCAGGGCGCAGATACGCAGTATTTT. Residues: CASKYMQGADTQYF.

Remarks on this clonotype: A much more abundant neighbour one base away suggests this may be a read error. The CDR3 sequence: CASSSRGIETQFF. The CDR3 DNA is TGTGCCAGCAGCTCTCGGGGGATTGAGACCCAGTTCTTC. J is TRBJ2-5 and V is TRBV7-9, with D tentatively TRBD2 (6 bases). The J call is uncertain, as TRBJ2-1 better fits the DNA end. The length of the CDR3 is 13 residues. Germline CDR1 and CDR2: SEHNR and FQNEAQ (reference sequence).

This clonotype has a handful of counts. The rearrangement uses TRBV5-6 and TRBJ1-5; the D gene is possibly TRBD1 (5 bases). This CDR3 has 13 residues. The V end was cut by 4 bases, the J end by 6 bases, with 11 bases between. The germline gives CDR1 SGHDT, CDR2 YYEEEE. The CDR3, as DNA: TGTGCCAGCAGCGCCGGGACGGCTCAGCCCCAGCATTTT. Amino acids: CASSAGTAQPQHF. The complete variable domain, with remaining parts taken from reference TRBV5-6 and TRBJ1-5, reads DAGVTQSPTHLIKTRGQQVTLRCSPKSGHDTVSWYQQALGQGPQFIFQYYEEEERQRGNFPDRFSGHQFPNYSSELNVNALLLGDSALYLCASSAGTAQPQHFGDGTRLSIL.

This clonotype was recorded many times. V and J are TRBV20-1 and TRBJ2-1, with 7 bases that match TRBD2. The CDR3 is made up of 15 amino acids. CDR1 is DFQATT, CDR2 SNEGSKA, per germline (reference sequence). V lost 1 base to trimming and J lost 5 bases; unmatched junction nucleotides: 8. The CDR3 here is CSARGVRRGNNEQFF. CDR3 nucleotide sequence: TGCAGTGCTAGAGGGGTACGGCGGGGGAACAATGAGCAGTTCTTC.

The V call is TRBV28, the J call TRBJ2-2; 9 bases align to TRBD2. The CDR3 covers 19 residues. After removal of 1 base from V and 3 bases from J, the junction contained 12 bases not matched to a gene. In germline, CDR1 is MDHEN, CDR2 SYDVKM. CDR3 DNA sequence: TGTGCCAGCAGTTTATTCCCTGGTGCTAGCGGGACATACACCGGGGAGCTGTTTTTT. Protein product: CASSLFPGASGTYTGELFF.

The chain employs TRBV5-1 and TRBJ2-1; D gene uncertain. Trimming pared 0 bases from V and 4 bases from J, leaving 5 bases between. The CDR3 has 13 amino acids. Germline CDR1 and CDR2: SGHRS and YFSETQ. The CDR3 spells CASSLARYNEQFF. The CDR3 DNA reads TGCGCCAGCAGCTTGGCCCGGTACAATGAGCAGTTCTTC.

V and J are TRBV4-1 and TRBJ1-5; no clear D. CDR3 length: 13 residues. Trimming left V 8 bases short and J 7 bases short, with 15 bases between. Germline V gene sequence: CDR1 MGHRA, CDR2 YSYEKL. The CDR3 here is CASGISVEQPQHF. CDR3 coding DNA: TGCGCCAGCGGGATCTCTGTAGAGCAGCCCCAGCATTTT.

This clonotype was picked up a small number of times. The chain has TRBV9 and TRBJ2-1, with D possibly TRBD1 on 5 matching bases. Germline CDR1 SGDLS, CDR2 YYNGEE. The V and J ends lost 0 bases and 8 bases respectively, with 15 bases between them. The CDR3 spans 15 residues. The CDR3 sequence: CASSVDGAVWDEQFF. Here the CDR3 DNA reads TGTGCCAGCAGCGTAGATGGGGCGGTTTGGGATGAGCAGTTCTTC. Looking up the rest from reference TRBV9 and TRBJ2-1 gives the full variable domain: DSGVTQTPKHLITATGQRVTLRCSPRSGDLSVYWYQQSLDQGLQFLIQYYNGEERAKGNILERFSAQQFPDLHSELNLSSLELGDSALYFCASSVDGAVWDEQFFGPGTRLTVL.

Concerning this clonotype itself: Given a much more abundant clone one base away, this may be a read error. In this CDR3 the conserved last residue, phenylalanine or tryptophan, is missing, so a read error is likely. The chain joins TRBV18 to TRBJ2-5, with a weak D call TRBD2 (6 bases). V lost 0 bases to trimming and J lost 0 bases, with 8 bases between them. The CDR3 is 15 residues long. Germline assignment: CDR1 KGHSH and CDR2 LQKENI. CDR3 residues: CASSPPIADQETQYL. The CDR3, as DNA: TGTGCCAGCTCACCACCCATAGCGGACCAAGAGACCCAGTACCTC.

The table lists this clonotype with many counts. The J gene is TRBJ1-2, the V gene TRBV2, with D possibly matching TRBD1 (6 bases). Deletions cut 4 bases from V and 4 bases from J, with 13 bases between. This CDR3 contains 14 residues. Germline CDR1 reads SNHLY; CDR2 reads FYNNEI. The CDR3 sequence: CASSVDSQSYGYTF. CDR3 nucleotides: TGTGCCAGCAGTGTGGACAGCCAGTCCTATGGCTACACCTTC.

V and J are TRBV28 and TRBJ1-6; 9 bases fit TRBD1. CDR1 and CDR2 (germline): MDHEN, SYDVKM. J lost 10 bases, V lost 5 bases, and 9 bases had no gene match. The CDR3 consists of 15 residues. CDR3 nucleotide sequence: TGTGCCAGCAGTCATCTTAATGGACAGGGGTCACCCCTCCACTTT. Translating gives CASSHLNGQGSPLHF.

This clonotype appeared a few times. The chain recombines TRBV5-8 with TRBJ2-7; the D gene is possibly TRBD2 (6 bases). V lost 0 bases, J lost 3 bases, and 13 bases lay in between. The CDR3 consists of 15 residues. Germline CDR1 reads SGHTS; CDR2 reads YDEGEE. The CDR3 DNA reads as TGTGCCAGCAGCTTGGATCGGGTTAGCGGCTACGAGCAGTACTTC. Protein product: CASSLDRVSGYEQYF.

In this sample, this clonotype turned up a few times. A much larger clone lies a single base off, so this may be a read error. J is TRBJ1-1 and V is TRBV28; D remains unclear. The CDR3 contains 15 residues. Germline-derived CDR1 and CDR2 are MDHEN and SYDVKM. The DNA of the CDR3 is TGTGCCGGCAGTCCCCCGCGCAGCATGAACACTGAAGCTTTCTTT. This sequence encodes CAGSPPRSMNTEAFF.

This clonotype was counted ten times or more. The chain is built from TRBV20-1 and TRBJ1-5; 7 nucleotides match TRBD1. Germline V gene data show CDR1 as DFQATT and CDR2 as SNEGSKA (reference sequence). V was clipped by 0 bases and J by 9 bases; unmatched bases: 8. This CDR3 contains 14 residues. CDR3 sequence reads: CSARDRGQRGPQHF. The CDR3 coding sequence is TGCAGTGCTAGAGATCGGGGACAGAGGGGGCCCCAGCATTTT.

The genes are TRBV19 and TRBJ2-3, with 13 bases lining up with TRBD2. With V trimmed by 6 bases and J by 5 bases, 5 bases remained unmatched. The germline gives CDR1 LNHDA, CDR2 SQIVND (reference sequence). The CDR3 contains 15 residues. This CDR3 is CASSGLAGVVDTQYF. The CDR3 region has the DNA TGTGCCAGTAGCGGACTAGCGGGAGTGGTAGATACGCAGTATTTT.

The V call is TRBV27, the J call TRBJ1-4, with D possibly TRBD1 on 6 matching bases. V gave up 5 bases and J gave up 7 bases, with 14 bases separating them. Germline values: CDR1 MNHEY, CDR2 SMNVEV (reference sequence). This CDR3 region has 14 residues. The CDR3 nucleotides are TGTGCCAGCAGTCCGGCGGGGGGGCTTGAAAAACTGTTTTTT. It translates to CASSPAGGLEKLFF.

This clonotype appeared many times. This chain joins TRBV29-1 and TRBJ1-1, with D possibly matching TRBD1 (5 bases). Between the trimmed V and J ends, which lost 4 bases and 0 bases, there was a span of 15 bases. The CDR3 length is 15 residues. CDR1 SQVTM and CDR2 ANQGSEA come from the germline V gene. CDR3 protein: CSVGSIGGLNTEAFF. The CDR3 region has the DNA TGCAGCGTTGGATCGATCGGGGGACTGAACACTGAAGCTTTCTTT.

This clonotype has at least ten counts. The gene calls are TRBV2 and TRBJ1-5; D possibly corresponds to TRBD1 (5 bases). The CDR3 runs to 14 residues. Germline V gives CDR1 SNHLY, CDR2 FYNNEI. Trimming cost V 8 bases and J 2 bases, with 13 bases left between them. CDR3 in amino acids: CASGILGGNQPQHF. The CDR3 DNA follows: TGTGCCAGCGGGATTTTAGGGGGCAATCAGCCCCAGCATTTT.

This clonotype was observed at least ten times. This CDR3 is CASSLEAAPGEQYF. Written as DNA, the CDR3 is TGCGCCAGCAGCTTGGAGGCGGCTCCGGGGGAGCAGTACTTC. The rearrangement joins TRBV5-1 to TRBJ2-7; possible D gene TRBD2, 5 bases. This CDR3 region has 14 residues. Trimming removed 0 bases from V and 7 bases from J, with 14 bases in between. Germline CDR1 and CDR2: SGHRS and YFSETQ.

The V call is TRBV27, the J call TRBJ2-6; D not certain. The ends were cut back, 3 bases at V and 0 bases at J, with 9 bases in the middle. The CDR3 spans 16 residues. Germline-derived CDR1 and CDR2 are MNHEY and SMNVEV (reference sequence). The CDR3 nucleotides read TGTGCCAGCAGTTTCATTCTGACCTCTGGGGCCAACGTCCTGACTTTC. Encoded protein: CASSFILTSGANVLTF.

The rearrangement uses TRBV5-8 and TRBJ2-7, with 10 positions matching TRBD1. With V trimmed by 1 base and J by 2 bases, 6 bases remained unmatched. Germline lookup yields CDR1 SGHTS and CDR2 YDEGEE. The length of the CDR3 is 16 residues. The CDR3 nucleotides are TGTGCCAGCAGCTTGAGTTCCGGACAGGGGGCCTACGAGCAGTACTTC. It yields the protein CASSLSSGQGAYEQYF.

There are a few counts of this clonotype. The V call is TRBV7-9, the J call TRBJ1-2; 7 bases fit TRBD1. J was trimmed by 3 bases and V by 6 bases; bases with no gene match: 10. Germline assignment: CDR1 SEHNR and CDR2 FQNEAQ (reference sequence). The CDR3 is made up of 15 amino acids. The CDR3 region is CASSSGTAAYYGYTF. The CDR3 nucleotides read TGTGCCAGCAGTAGCGGGACAGCAGCCTACTATGGCTACACCTTC.

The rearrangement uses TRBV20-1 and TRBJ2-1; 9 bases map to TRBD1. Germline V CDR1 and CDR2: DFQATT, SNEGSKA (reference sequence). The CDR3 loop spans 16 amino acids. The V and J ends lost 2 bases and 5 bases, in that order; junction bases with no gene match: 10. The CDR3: CSARLPGQGFNNEQFF. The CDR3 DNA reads TGCAGTGCTAGATTGCCCGGACAGGGGTTCAACAATGAGCAGTTCTTC.

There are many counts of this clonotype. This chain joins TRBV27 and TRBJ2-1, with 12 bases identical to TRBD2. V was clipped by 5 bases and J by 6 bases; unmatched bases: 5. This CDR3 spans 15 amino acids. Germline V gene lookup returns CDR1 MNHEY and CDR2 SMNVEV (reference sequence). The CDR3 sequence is CASSPLAGGPNEQFF. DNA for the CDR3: TGTGCCAGCAGTCCCCTAGCGGGAGGGCCCAATGAGCAGTTCTTC.

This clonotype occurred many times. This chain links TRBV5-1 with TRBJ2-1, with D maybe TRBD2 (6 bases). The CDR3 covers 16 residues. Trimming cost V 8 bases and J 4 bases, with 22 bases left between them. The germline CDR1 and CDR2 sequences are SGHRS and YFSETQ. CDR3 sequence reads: CASTPDRRGPYNEQFF. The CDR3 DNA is TGCGCCAGTACCCCGGACCGGAGGGGCCCATACAATGAGCAGTTCTTC.